This T cell receptor (beta chain) was identified during a study of cytomegalovirus exposure and HLA in healthy donors. Primers for the PCR totalled 60 Vbeta and 13 Jbeta. Here immunoSEQ multiplex PCR was the method, and the copy in TCRdb shows in-frame clones only, minus some. The table shows 60,000 to 70,000 clones, with approximately 70% occurring only once. V lost 5 bases, J lost 2 bases, and 11 bases stayed unmatched. Germline V lookup: CDR1 PRHDT, CDR2 FYEKMQ (reference sequence). The CDR3 totals 16 residues. The clonotype originates from a man in his forties or fifties in good health and CMV-seropositive. Specimen: PBMCs. V gene TRBV13 combines with J gene TRBJ2-7; TRBD1 matches at 8 bases. This CDR3 is CASSLRTGFGTYEQYF. CDR3 in DNA: TGTGCCAGCAGCCTCCGGACAGGGTTCGGGACCTACGAGCAGTACTTC.